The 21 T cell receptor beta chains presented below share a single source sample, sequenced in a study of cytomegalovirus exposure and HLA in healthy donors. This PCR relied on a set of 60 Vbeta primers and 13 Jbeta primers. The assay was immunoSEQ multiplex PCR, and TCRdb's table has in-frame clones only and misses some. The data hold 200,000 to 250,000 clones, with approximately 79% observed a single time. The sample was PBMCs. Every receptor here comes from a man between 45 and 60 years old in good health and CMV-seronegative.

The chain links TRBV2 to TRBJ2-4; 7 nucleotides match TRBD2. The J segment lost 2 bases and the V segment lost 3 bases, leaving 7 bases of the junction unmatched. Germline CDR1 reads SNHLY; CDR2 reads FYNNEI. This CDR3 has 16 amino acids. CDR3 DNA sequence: TGTGCCAGCAGTGACAGCGGGACGGAAACCAAAAACATTCAGTACTTC. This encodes CASSDSGTETKNIQYF.

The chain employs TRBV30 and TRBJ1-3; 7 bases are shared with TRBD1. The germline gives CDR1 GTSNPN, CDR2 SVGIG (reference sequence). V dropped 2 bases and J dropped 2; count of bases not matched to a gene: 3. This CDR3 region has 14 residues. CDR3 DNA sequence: TGTGCCTGGAGTATGGGGACAGCTGGAAACACCATATATTTT. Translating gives CAWSMGTAGNTIYF.

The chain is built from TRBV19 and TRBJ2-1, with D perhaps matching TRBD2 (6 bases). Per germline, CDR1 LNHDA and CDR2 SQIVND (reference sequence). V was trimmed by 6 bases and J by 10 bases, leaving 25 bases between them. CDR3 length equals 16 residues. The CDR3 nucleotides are TGTGCCAGTAGGCTACTCCGGGACTCGAAGAGGTACGAGCAGTTCTTC. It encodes CASRLLRDSKRYEQFF. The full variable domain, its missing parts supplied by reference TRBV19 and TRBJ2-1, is DGGITQSPKYLFRKEGQNVTLSCEQNLNHDAMYWYRQDPGQGLRLIYYSQIVNDFQKGDIAEGYSVSREKKESFPLTVTSAQKNPTAFYLCASRLLRDSKRYEQFFGPGTRLTVL.

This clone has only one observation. The CDR3 spells CASSPSGGGSYEQYF. The CDR3 DNA sequence: TGTGCCAGCAGTCCGTCGGGGGGAGGGTCCTACGAGCAGTACTTC. This sequence joins TRBV27 and TRBJ2-7, with 7 bases aligning to TRBD2. Germline trimming cut 5 bases from V and 1 base from J; bases unmatched to any gene: 8. The length of the CDR3 is 15 residues. The germline V gene has CDR1 MNHEY and CDR2 SMNVEV (reference sequence).

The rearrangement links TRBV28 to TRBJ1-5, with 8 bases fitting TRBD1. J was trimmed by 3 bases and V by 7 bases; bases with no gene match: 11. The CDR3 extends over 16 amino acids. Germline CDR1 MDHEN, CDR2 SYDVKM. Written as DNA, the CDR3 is TGTGCCAGCACCCCGACAGGGGCTCCTAACAATCAGCCCCAGCATTTT. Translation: CASTPTGAPNNQPQHF.

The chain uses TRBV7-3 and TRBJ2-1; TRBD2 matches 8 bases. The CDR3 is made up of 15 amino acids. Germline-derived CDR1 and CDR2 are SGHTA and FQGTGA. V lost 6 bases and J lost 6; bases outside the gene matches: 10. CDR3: CASSFSGARGNEQFF. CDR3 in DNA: TGTGCCAGCAGTTTTAGCGGGGCCAGGGGCAATGAGCAGTTCTTC.

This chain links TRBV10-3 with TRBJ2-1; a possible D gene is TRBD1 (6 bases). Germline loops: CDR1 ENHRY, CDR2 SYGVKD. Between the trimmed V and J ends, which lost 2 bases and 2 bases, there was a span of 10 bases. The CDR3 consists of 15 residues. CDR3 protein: CAISENRVAYNEQFF. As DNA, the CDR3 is TGTGCCATCAGTGAGAACAGGGTGGCCTACAATGAGCAGTTCTTC.

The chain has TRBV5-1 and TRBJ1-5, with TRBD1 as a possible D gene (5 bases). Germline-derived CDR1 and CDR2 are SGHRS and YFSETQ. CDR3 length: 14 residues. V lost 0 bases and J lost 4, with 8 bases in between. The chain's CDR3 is CASSLGQPNQPQHF. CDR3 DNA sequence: TGCGCCAGCAGCTTGGGACAGCCTAATCAGCCCCAGCATTTT.

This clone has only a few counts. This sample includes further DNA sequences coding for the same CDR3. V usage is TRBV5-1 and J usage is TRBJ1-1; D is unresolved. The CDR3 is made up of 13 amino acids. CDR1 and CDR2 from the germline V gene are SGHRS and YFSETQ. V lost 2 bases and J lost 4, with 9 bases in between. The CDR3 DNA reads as TGCGCCAGCAGCTTCTCCGCGGGCACTGAAGCTTTCTTT. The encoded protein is CASSFSAGTEAFF.

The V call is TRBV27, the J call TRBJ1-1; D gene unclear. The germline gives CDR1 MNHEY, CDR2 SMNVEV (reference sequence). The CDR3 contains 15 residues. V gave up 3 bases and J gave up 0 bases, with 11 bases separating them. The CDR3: CASSLRREMNTEAFF. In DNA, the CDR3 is TGTGCCAGCAGTTTGCGACGGGAGATGAACACTGAAGCTTTCTTT.

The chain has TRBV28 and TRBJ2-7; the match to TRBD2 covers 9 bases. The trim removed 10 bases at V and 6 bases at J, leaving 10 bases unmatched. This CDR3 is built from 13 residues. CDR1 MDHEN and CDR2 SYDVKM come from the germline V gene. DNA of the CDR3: TGTGCCACCTTAGCGGGAGCCATGGCCGAGCAGTACTTC. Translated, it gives CATLAGAMAEQYF.

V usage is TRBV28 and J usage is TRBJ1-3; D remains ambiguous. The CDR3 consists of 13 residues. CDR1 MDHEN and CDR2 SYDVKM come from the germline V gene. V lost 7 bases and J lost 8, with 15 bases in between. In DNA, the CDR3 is TGTGCCAGCATTTCAGAGGGTCGAGACACCATATATTTT. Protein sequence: CASISEGRDTIYF.

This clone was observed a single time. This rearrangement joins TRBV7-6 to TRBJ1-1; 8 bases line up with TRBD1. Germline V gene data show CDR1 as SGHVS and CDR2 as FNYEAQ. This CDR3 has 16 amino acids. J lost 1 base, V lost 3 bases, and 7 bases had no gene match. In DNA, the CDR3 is TGTGCCAGCAGCTTCAACGACAGGGGTCGGAACACTGAAGCTTTCTTT. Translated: CASSFNDRGRNTEAFF.

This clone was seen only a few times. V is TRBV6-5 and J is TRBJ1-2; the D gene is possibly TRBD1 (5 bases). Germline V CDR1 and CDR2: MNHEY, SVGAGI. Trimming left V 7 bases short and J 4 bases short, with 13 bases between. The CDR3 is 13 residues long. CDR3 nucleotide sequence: TGTGCCAGCAAACCCTCGGGGGGCTATGGCTACACCTTC. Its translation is CASKPSGGYGYTF.

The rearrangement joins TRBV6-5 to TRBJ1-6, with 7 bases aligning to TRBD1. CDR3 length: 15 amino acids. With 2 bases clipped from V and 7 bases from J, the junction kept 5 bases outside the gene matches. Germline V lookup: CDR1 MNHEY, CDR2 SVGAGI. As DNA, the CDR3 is TGTGCCAGCAGTTACGTTGGGGACAGCAATTCACCCCTCCACTTT. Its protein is CASSYVGDSNSPLHF.

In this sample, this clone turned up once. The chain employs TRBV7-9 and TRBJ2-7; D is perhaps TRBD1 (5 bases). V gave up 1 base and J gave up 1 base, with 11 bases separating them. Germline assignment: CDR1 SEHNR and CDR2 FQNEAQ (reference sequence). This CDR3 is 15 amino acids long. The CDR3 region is CASSLGQLPSYEQYF. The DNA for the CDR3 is TGTGCCAGCAGCTTAGGACAGCTTCCGTCCTACGAGCAGTACTTC.

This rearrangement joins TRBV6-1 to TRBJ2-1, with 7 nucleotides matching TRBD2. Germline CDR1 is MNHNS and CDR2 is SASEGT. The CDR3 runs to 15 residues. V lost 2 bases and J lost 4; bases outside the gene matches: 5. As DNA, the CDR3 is TGTGCCAGCAGTGAATGGGGAGGGGATTACAATGAGCAGTTCTTC. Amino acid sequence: CASSEWGGDYNEQFF.

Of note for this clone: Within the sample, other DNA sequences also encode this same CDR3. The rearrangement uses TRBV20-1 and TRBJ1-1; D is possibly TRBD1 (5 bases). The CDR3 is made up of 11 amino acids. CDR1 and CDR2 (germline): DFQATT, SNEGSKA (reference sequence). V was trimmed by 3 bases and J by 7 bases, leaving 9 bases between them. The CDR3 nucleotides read TGCAGTGCTAGTGGGGGGGGTGAAGCTTTCTTT. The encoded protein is CSASGGGEAFF.

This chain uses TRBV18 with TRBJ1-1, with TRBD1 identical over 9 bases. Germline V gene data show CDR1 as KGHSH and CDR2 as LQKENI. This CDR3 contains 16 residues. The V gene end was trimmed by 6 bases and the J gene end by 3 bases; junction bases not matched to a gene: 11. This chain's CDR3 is CASSFDRGVVDTEAFF. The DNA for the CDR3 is TGTGCCAGCTCGTTCGACAGGGGGGTCGTCGACACTGAAGCTTTCTTT.

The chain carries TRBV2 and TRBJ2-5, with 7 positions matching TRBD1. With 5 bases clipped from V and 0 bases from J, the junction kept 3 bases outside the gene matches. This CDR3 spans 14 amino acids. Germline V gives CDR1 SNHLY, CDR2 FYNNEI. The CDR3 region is CASSPQGYQETQYF. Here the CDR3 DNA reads TGTGCCAGCAGTCCACAGGGGTACCAAGAGACCCAGTACTTC.

The CDR3 reads CATRRELNTEAFF. The DNA for the CDR3 is TGTGCCACCCGGAGGGAATTGAACACTGAAGCTTTCTTT. The V call is TRBV28, the J call TRBJ1-1, with no clear D. The CDR3 runs 13 residues. Germline V gene data show CDR1 as MDHEN and CDR2 as SYDVKM. V was shortened by 10 bases and J by 0 bases, with 12 bases between the two germline ends.